The present T cell receptor (beta chain) was sequenced within a study of cytomegalovirus exposure and HLA in healthy donors. This clone was counted a few times. Primers: 60 Vbeta forward and 13 Jbeta reverse. TCRdb's table, derived via immunoSEQ multiplex PCR, lists solely in-frame clones and lacks some. Of 150,000 to 200,000 clones listed, 80% are singletons. This CDR3 contains 15 residues. V was cut by 0 bases and J by 1 base, with 10 bases left in between. Germline assignment: CDR1 SGHRS and CDR2 YFSETQ. Healthy bone marrow donors formed the donor group. The sequence was collected from a man between 25 and 39 years old in good health and CMV-seronegative. What was sequenced was PBMCs. V gene TRBV5-1 combines with J gene TRBJ1-1; D unresolved. CDR3 in DNA: TGCGCCAGCAGCTTGGTAGAAACGCAGAACACTGAAGCTTTCTTT. Translated, it gives CASSLVETQNTEAFF.